This T cell receptor beta chain was identified in a study of T cell responses to AZD1222 COVID-19 vaccine. Study-level points and caveats: Regions 160-218 and 743-854 dominated among vaccine-associated CD4 TCRs spanning spike. Unmutated variant regions reportedly attract nearly half of all spike-specific TCRs. Baseline serostatus was positive in only six or seven AZD1222 recipients.

Germline V lookup: CDR1 MDHEN, CDR2 SYDVKM. V was pared by 3 bases and J by 2 bases, with 17 bases of the junction left unmatched. This CDR3 is 19 amino acids long. Assay: immunoSEQ multiplex PCR; the TCRdb copy retains only in-frame clones and omits some. The table lists about 150,000 clones, 90% of them singletons. To note about this clone: Antigen specificity is unknown.

The gene calls are TRBV28 and TRBJ2-7; 9 bases fit TRBD2. This clonotype originated in an adult who received the AZD1222 COVID-19 vaccine. The sequenced sample was peripheral blood, obtained 28 days after the second AZD1222 dose. In nucleotides, the CDR3 is TGTGCCAGCAGTTTGGGCAGTCCGGGACTAGCATTTCCGCCCTACGAGCAGTACTTC. Protein sequence: CASSLGSPGLAFPPYEQYF.